The present T cell receptor (beta chain) was sequenced within a study of blood T cell repertoires in COVID-19. Across the whole study: PBMCs, B-cell-depleted T cells, or T cells were the source of the cDNA or gDNA that made up the material.

The CDR3 sequence is 16 residues long. Measured with immunoSEQ multiplex PCR; TCRdb has only the in-frame clones, and not every one. The table includes about 64,000 clones, roughly 82% detected once. Material: peripheral blood. The sequence was obtained from a human donor in a cohort sampled during active COVID-19. The chain is built from TRBV21-1 and TRBJ2-5; the table gives TRBD2 as D, unverified against the DNA. TRBV21-1 is tagged as a pseudogene. The CDR3 spells CASPPNLAGGPWTQYF. The DNA for the CDR3 is TGTGCCAGCCCCCCCAATCTAGCGGGGGGTCCGTGGACCCAGTACTTC.